The following is a TCR beta chain sequence with its context. The antigen remains unidentified. This CDR3 has 16 residues. The J segment lost 2 bases and the V segment lost 4 bases, leaving 10 bases of the junction unmatched. Germline values: CDR1 SGHDT, CDR2 YYEEEE. The primer mix had 60 Vbeta and 13 Jbeta primers. Some clones are missing from TCRdb's copy, which holds only in-frame ones; the method was immunoSEQ multiplex PCR. The table has around 200,000 clones, around four fifths seen once; the top ten hold 10%. The sample originates from a study of cytomegalovirus exposure and HLA in healthy donors. At the level of the study: Roughly 180 million T cells yielded around 120 million unique TCR beta sequences in earlier analysis.

Study observations and caveats: Later analysis reportedly placed an Asian-associated ancestry cluster below the approximately 680-donor mean in N-insertions. A list of about 160 TCR beta chains associated with cytomegalovirus was given.

V gene TRBV5-6 combines with J gene TRBJ1-2, with 8 positions matching TRBD1. This TCR derives from a woman in her 50s in good health and CMV-seropositive. Sequenced material: PBMCs. This chain's CDR3 is CASSTRTGLTNYGYTF. The CDR3 nucleotides are TGTGCCAGCAGCACTCGGACAGGGCTTACGAACTATGGCTACACCTTC.